The 14 T cell receptor beta chains given below trace back to one sample, sequenced in a study of shared clonotypes between healthy human individuals. Sequencing was performed with immunoSEQ multiplex PCR; in TCRdb, only in-frame clones are kept and a portion is missing. The sample consists of more than 1,200,000 clones, less than 99% of them appearing once. The sample comprised naive CD4+ T cells sorted from blood. The subset here: CD45RA+ positively selected. The receptor source for this set is a man aged 25-45 years in good health.

The V call is TRBV7-2, the J call TRBJ2-3; tentatively, D is TRBD2 (7 bases). The V and J ends lost 0 bases and 4 bases respectively, with 11 bases between them. Per the germline V gene, CDR1 is SGHTA and CDR2 is FQGNSA. The CDR3 length is 15 residues. The CDR3 region is CASSLAGGRPDTQYF. The CDR3 nucleotides are TGTGCCAGCAGCTTAGCGGGGGGGCGTCCAGATACGCAGTATTTT.

The CDR3 DNA reads as TGCGCCAGCAGCCCCTTGCCGGGCGTCACTGAAGCTTTCTTT. It translates to CASSPLPGVTEAFF. The chain employs TRBV4-3 and TRBJ1-1; D is undetermined. Germline CDR1 and CDR2: LGHNA and YSLEER. Trimming pared 4 bases from V and 4 bases from J, leaving 13 bases between. The CDR3 sequence is 14 residues long.

The chain carries TRBV19 and TRBJ2-7; maybe TRBD2 (6 bases). Germline CDR1 reads LNHDA; CDR2 reads SQIVND (reference sequence). The CDR3 runs 15 residues. The germline V and J ends were trimmed by 5 bases and 3 bases, with 17 bases remaining between them. DNA for the CDR3: TGTGCCAGTAGTCCCCGGGGTAGCGGAAACTACGAGCAGTACTTC. Protein product: CASSPRGSGNYEQYF.

The rearrangement links TRBV19 to TRBJ1-4; 7 nucleotides agree with TRBD1. Germline V gene sequence: CDR1 LNHDA, CDR2 SQIVND (reference sequence). V lost 1 base and J lost 3; bases outside the gene matches: 5. The CDR3 is made up of 16 amino acids. The CDR3 DNA sequence: TGTGCCAGTAGTATAGGAGGGGGCGCGGCTAATGAAAAACTGTTTTTT. It codes for CASSIGGGAANEKLFF.

V usage is TRBV15 and J usage is TRBJ1-3; tentative D call: TRBD1 (5 bases). Germline V CDR1 and CDR2: LNHNV, YYDKDF (reference sequence). This CDR3 contains 19 residues. V shed 2 bases and J shed 0 bases, with 20 bases lying between them. The CDR3 DNA reads TGTGCCACCAGCAGACGCCTACGGGGGGGATACTACTCTGGAAACACCATATATTTT. This sequence encodes CATSRRLRGGYYSGNTIYF.

The chain employs TRBV6-5 and TRBJ1-1; 7 positions match TRBD1. Per the germline V gene, CDR1 is MNHEY and CDR2 is SVGAGI. V shed 3 bases and J 7 bases; nucleotides not matched to a gene: 5. CDR3 length: 13 amino acids. The CDR3 region is CASSYTGTVEAFF. In nucleotides, the CDR3 is TGTGCCAGCAGTTATACCGGGACAGTTGAAGCTTTCTTT.

This chain joins TRBV7-2 and TRBJ2-2; tentatively, D is TRBD2 (6 bases). CDR1 and CDR2 from the germline V gene are SGHTA and FQGNSA. V lost 5 bases and J 5 bases, leaving 18 bases between the germline ends. There are 16 residues in the CDR3. The CDR3 region has the DNA TGTGCCAGCAGCCCCTTAGGCGGGAAAACGACCGGGGAGCTGTTTTTT. Protein product: CASSPLGGKTTGELFF.

V is TRBV2 and J is TRBJ2-7; D is undetermined. Germline CDR1 is SNHLY and CDR2 is FYNNEI. The CDR3 runs to 14 residues. With 3 bases removed from V and 3 bases from J, the gap between germline ends came to 12 bases. The CDR3 DNA reads TGTGCCAGCAGTGATCTCGGCACCAGCTACGAGCAGTACTTC. Protein sequence: CASSDLGTSYEQYF.

The J gene is TRBJ1-5, the V gene TRBV10-3, with D possibly TRBD1 on 5 matching bases. CDR1 is ENHRY, CDR2 SYGVKD, per germline. V was trimmed by 0 bases and J by 1 base, leaving 16 bases between them. The CDR3 has 18 amino acids. The CDR3 loop reads CAISESPAEKGSNQPQHF. Here the CDR3 DNA reads TGTGCCATCAGTGAGTCGCCGGCGGAAAAGGGGAGCAATCAGCCCCAGCATTTT.

The chain has TRBV6-4 and TRBJ1-2, with D tentatively TRBD1 (6 bases). The V end lost 5 bases, the J end lost 5 bases, and 15 bases lay between the germline ends. This CDR3 has 14 residues. Germline V gives CDR1 MRHNA, CDR2 SNTAGT. The CDR3 reads CASSPEGGRYGYTF. The CDR3 nucleotides are TGTGCCAGCAGTCCGGAGGGGGGACGATATGGCTACACCTTC.

The chain links TRBV28 to TRBJ2-2; the D call may be TRBD1 or TRBD2 (6 bases each). The CDR3 extends over 17 amino acids. The germline gives CDR1 MDHEN, CDR2 SYDVKM. V shed 6 bases and J shed 4 bases, with 21 bases lying between them. The CDR3 DNA sequence: TGTGCCAGCAGCAGTCAGGGGACTCCAAGGGCCACCGGGGAGCTGTTTTTT. This gives the protein CASSSQGTPRATGELFF.

The chain uses TRBV11-2 and TRBJ2-7; no clear D gene. V lost 0 bases and J lost 5, with 11 bases in between. Germline lookup yields CDR1 SGHAT and CDR2 FQNNGV. This CDR3 contains 14 residues. CDR3 bases: TGTGCCAGCAGCTTAGAACTATTCAGTGACGAGCAGTACTTC. Encoded protein: CASSLELFSDEQYF.

V usage is TRBV18 and J usage is TRBJ2-2, with D possibly TRBD2 on 6 matching bases. The CDR3 extends over 19 amino acids. V was cut by 3 bases and J by 1 base, with 21 bases left in between. Germline V CDR1 and CDR2: KGHSH, LQKENI. CDR3 residues: CASSPTFAVADKNTGELFF. CDR3 sequence (DNA): TGTGCCAGCTCACCCACCTTTGCTGTAGCGGACAAGAACACCGGGGAGCTGTTTTTT.

This chain links TRBV10-2 with TRBJ1-1, with TRBD1 as a possible D gene (5 bases). CDR3 length: 14 residues. Germline CDR1 WSHSY, CDR2 SAAADI. The V gene lost 4 bases and the J gene lost 4 bases, with 13 bases spanning the gap. The CDR3 is CASSVAVRGTEAFF. CDR3 in DNA: TGCGCCAGCAGTGTGGCGGTGAGGGGCACTGAAGCTTTCTTT.